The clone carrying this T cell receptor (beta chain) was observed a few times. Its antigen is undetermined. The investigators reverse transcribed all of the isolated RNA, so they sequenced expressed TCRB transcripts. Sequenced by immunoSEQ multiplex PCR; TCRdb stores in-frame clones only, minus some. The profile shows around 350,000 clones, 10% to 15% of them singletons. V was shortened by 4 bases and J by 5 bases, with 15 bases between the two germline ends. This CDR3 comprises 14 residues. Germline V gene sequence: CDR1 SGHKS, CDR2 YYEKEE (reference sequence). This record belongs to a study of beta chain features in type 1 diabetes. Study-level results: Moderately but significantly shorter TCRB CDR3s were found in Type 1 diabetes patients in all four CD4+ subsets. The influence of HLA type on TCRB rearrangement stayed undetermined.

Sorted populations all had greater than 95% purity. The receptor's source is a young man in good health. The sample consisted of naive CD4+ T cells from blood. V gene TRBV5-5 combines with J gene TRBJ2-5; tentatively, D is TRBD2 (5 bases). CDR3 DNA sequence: TGTGCCAGCAGCGACACGGAGGTCCAGGAGACCCAGTACTTC. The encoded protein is CASSDTEVQETQYF.